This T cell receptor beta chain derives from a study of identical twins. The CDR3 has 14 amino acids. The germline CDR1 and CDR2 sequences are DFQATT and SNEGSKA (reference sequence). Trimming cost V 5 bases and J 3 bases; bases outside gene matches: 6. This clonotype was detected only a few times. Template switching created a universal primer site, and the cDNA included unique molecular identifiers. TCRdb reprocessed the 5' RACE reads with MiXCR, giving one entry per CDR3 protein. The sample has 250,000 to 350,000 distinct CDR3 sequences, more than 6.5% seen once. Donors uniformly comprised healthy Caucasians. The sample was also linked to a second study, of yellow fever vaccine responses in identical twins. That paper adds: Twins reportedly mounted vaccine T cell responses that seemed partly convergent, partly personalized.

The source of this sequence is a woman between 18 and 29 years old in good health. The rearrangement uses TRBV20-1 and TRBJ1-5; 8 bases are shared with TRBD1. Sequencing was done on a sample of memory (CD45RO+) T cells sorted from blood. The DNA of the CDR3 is TGCAGTGCTCCCCGGACAGGGACCAATCAGCCCCAGCATTTT. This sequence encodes CSAPRTGTNQPQHF.